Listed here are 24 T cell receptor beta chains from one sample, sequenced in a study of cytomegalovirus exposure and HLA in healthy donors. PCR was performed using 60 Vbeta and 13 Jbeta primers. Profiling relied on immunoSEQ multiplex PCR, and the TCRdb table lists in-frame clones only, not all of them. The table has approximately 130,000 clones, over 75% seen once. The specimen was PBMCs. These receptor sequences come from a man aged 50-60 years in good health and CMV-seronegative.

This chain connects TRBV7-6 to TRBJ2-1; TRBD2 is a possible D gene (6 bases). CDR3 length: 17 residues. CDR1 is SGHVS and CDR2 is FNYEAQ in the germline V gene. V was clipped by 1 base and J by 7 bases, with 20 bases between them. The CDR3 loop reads CASSLVGGSGPQNEQFF. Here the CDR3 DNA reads TGTGCCAGCAGCTTAGTGGGGGGTTCAGGGCCCCAAAATGAGCAGTTCTTC.

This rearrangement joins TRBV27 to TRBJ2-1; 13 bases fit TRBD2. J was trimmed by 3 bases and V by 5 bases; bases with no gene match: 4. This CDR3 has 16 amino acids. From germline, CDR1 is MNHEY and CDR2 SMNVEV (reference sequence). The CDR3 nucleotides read TGTGCCAGCAGTCCGGGACTAGCGGGGAACTACAATGAGCAGTTCTTC. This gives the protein CASSPGLAGNYNEQFF.

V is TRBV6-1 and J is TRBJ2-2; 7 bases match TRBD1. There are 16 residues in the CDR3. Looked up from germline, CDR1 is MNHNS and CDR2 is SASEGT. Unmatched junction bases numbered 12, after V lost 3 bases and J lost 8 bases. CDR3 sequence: CASSERMAGGRGELFF. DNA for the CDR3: TGTGCCAGCAGTGAGAGGATGGCAGGGGGTCGGGGGGAGCTGTTTTTT.

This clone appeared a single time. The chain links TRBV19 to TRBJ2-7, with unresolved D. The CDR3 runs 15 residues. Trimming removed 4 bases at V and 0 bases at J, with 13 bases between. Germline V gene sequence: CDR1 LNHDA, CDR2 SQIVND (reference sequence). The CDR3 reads CASSSSAAGSYEQYF. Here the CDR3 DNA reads TGTGCCAGTAGTAGCAGCGCAGCCGGCTCCTACGAGCAGTACTTC.

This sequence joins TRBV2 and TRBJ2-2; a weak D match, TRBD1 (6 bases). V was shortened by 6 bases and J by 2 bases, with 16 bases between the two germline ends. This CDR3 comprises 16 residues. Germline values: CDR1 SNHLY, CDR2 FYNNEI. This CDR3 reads CASSRRAGANTGELFF. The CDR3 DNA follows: TGTGCCAGCAGCCGACGGGCAGGGGCCAACACCGGGGAGCTGTTTTTT.

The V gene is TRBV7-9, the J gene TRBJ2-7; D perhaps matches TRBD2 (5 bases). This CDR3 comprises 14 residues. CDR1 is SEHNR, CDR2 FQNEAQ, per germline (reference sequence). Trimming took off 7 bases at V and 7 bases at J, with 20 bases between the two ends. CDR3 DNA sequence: TGTGCCAGCACCCAAAGCGGTGGAAGGGTTGAGCAGTACTTC. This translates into CASTQSGGRVEQYF.

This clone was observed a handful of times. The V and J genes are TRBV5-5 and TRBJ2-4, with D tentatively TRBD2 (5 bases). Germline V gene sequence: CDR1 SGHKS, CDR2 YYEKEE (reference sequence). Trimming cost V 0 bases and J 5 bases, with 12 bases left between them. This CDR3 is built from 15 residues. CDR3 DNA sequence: TGTGCCAGCAGCTTGGATCGGGGAACCCAAAACATTCAGTACTTC. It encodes CASSLDRGTQNIQYF.

The CDR3 DNA reads as TGTGCCAGCAGCTTGGCCGGGGTTCAGGAGTTCTACGAGCAGTACTTC. Its protein is CASSLAGVQEFYEQYF. The genes are TRBV5-6 and TRBJ2-7, with D perhaps TRBD2 (5 bases). CDR3 length: 16 residues. CDR1 is SGHDT, CDR2 YYEEEE, per germline. The V end was cut by 0 bases, the J end by 3 bases, with 16 bases between.

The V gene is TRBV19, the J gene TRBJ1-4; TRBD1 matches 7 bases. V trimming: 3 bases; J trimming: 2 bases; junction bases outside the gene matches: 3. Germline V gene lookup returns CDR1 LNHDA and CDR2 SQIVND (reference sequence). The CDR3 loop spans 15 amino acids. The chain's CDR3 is CASSISGGTNEKLFF. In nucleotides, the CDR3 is TGTGCCAGTAGTATCTCAGGGGGGACTAATGAAAAACTGTTTTTT.

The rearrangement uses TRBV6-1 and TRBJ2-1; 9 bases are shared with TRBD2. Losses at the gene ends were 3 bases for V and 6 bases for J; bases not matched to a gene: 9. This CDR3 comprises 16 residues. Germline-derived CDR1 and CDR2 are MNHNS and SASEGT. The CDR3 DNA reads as TGTGCCAGCAGTGACGGAGGGGGACTAGCTTCCAATGAGCAGTTCTTC. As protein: CASSDGGGLASNEQFF.

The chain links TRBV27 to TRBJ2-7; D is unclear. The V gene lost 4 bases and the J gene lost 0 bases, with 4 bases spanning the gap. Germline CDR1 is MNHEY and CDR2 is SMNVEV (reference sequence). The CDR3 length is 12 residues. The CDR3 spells CASSSSSYEQYF. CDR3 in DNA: TGTGCCAGCAGTTCTTCCTCCTACGAGCAGTACTTC.

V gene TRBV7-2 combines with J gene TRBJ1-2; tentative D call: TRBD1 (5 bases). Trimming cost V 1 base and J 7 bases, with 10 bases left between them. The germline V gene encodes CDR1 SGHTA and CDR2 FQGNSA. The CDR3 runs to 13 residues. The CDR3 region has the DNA TGTGCCAGCAGCTTAGAGGAGGGGCTTGGCTACACCTTC. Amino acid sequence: CASSLEEGLGYTF.

CDR3 bases: TGTGCCAGCAGCGTAGCAAGCAACGCGAACACCGGGGAGCTGTTTTTT. This codes for CASSVASNANTGELFF. The J gene is TRBJ2-2, the V gene TRBV9; D is uncertain. V lost 0 bases, J lost 0 bases, and 9 bases lay in between. The germline CDR1 and CDR2 sequences are SGDLS and YYNGEE. This CDR3 has 16 residues.

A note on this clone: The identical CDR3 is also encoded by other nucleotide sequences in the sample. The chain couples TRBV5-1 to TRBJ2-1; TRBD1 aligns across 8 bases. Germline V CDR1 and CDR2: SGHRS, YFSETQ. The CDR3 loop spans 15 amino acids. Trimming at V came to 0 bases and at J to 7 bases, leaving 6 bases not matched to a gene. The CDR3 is CASSLVAGGRNEQFF. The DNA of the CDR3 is TGCGCCAGCAGCTTGGTGGCAGGGGGCAGGAATGAGCAGTTCTTC. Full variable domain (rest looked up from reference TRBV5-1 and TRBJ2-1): KAGVTQTPRYLIKTRGQQVTLSCSPISGHRSVSWYQQTPGQGLQFLFEYFSETQRNKGNFPGRFSGRQFSNSRSEMNVSTLELGDSALYLCASSLVAGGRNEQFFGPGTRLTVL.

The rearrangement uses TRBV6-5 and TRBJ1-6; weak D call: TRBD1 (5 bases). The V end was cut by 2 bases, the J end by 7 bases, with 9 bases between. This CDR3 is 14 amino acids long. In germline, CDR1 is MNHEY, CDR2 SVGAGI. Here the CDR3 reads CASSYRKGNSPLHF. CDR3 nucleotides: TGTGCCAGCAGTTACAGGAAGGGGAATTCACCCCTCCACTTT.

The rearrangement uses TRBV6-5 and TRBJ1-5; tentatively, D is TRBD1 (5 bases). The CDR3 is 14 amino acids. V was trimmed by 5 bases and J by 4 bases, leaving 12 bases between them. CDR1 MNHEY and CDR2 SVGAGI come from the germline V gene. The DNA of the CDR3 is TGTGCCAGCAGTAAAAGCAGGGCTAATCAGCCCCAGCATTTT. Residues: CASSKSRANQPQHF.

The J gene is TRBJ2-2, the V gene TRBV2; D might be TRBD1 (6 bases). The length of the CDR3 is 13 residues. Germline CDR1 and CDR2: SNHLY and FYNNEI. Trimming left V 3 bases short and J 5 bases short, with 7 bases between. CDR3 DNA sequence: TGTGCCAGCAGTGATACAGGGACCGGGGAGCTGTTTTTT. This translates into CASSDTGTGELFF. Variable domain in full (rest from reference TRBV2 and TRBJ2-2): EPEVTQTPSHQVTQMGQEVILRCVPISNHLYFYWYRQILGQKVEFLVSFYNNEISEKSEIFDDQFSVERPDGSNFTLKIRSTKLEDSAMYFCASSDTGTGELFFGEGSRLTVL.

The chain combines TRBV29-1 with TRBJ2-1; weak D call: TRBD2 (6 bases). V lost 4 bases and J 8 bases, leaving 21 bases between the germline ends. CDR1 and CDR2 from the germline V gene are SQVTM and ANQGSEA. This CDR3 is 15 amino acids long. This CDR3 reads CSVGDWNRGLDEQFF. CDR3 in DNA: TGCAGCGTTGGGGACTGGAATAGGGGTCTAGATGAGCAGTTCTTC.

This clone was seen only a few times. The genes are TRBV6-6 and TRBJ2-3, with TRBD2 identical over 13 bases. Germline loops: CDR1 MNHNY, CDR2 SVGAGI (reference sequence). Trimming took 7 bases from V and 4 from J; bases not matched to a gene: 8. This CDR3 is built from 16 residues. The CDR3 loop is CASKDRTSGRADTQYF. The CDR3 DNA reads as TGTGCCAGCAAGGACCGGACTAGCGGGAGAGCAGATACGCAGTATTTT.

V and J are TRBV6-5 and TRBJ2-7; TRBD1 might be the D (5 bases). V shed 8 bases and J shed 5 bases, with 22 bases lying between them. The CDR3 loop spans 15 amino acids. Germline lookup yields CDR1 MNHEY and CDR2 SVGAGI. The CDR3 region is CASRQSYLQGDEQYF. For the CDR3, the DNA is TGTGCCAGCCGGCAGAGCTACCTACAAGGGGACGAGCAGTACTTC.

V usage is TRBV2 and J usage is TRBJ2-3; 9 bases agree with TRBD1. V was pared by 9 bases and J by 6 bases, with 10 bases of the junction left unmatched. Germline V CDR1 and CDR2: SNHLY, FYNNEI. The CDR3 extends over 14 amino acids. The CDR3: CASQGTGIRDTQYF. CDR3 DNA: TGTGCCAGTCAGGGGACAGGGATAAGGGATACGCAGTATTTT. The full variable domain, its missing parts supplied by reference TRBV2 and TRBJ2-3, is EPEVTQTPSHQVTQMGQEVILRCVPISNHLYFYWYRQILGQKVEFLVSFYNNEISEKSEIFDDQFSVERPDGSNFTLKIRSTKLEDSAMYFCASQGTGIRDTQYFGPGTRLTVL.

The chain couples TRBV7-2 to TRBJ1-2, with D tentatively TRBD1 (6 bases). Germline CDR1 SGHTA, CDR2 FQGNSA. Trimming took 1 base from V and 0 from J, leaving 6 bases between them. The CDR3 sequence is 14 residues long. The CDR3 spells CASSLDRANYGYTF. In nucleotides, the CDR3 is TGTGCCAGCAGCTTAGACAGGGCTAACTATGGCTACACCTTC.

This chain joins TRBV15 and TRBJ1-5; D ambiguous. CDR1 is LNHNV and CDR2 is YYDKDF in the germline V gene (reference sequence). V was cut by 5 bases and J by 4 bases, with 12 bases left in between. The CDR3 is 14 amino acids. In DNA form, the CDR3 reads TGTGCCACCAGCGACCGGGTAGGTAATCAGCCCCAGCATTTT. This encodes CATSDRVGNQPQHF.

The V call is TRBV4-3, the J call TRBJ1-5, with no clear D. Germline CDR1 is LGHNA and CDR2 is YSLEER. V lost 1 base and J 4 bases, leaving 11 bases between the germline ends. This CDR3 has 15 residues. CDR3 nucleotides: TGCGCCAGCAGCCAAGTTATGAGCGGAAATCAGCCCCAGCATTTT. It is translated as CASSQVMSGNQPQHF.